The 23 T cell receptor beta chains in this list originate from one sample, sequenced in a study of blood T cells in healthy people across ages. A second PCR of 7 to 11 cycles used a sample-barcoded 5' primer and a J-beta primer mix. TCRdb used MiXCR to reprocess the 5' RACE reads, holding one entry per CDR3 protein. The repertoire consists of roughly 1,500,000 distinct CDR3 sequences, with approximately 32% occurring once and the leading ten covering around 10%. Sequenced sample: blood. These receptors all stem from a woman aged 25 to 39 in good health.

The CDR3 DNA reads TGTGCCAGCAGCTTTTCGGGGAGGTACCAAGAGACCCAGTACTTC. Protein sequence: CASSFSGRYQETQYF. This chain joins TRBV11-2 and TRBJ2-5; weak D call: TRBD2 (6 bases). CDR3 length: 15 residues. V was cut by 3 bases and J by 0 bases, with 11 bases left in between. CDR1 and CDR2 (germline): SGHAT, FQNNGV.

This clonotype showed up just a few times. CDR3 residues: CASSLGQTNYNEQFF. DNA of the CDR3: TGTGCCAGCAGTTTAGGGCAGACTAATTACAATGAGCAGTTCTTC. The rearrangement joins TRBV12-3 or TRBV12-4 to TRBJ2-1; D is perhaps TRBD2 (5 bases). The CDR3 sequence is 15 residues long. Trimming removed 1 base at V and 4 bases at J, with 11 bases between.

The gene calls are TRBV6-8 and TRBJ2-4; a possible D gene is TRBD1 (5 bases). The CDR3 length is 15 residues. With 5 bases removed from V and 0 bases from J, the gap between germline ends came to 11 bases. Germline CDR1 is MNHGY and CDR2 is SAAAGT. In nucleotides, the CDR3 is TGTGCCAGCAGTATTCACAGGAGAGCCAAAAACATTCAGTACTTC. Residues: CASSIHRRAKNIQYF.

The chain couples TRBV27 to TRBJ2-7; D is possibly TRBD2 (7 bases). Germline V gene data show CDR1 as MNHEY and CDR2 as SMNVEV (reference sequence). The CDR3 runs 13 residues. Between the trimmed V and J ends, which lost 8 bases and 5 bases, there was a span of 16 bases. CDR3 DNA: TGTGCCAGCGGGGGGGGGCGAATGAACGAGCAGTACTTC. It is translated as CASGGGRMNEQYF.

This chain uses TRBV5-1 with TRBJ1-4; TRBD1 might be the D (5 bases). The ends were cut back, 0 bases at V and 6 bases at J, with 12 bases in the middle. The length of the CDR3 is 15 residues. The germline CDR1 and CDR2 sequences are SGHRS and YFSETQ. Here the CDR3 DNA reads TGCGCCAGCAGCTTGGCCGGGACTTCTTATGAAAAACTGTTTTTT. It specifies CASSLAGTSYEKLFF.

This chain links TRBV12-3 or TRBV12-4 with TRBJ2-3, with 7 bases fitting TRBD2. V lost 4 bases to trimming and J lost 0 bases; unmatched junction nucleotides: 4. The CDR3 length is 15 residues. The CDR3 bases are TGTGCCAGCAGTTCAGCGGGAATGAGCACAGATACGCAGTATTTT. Translating it yields CASSSAGMSTDTQYF.

This chain uses TRBV12-3 or TRBV12-4 with TRBJ2-1; D possibly corresponds to TRBD1 (6 bases). The CDR3 extends over 11 amino acids. V was shortened by 3 bases and J by 14 bases, with 11 bases between the two germline ends. DNA for the CDR3: TGTGCCAGCAGTTTTGGGACAATTAAGTTCTTC. This sequence encodes CASSFGTIKFF.

This chain connects TRBV4-2 to TRBJ2-7; 10 bases are shared with TRBD1. Per germline, CDR1 LGHNA and CDR2 YNFKEQ. This CDR3 region has 15 residues. After removal of 1 base from V and 6 bases from J, the junction contained 6 bases not matched to a gene. CDR3 DNA sequence: TGTGCCAGCAGCCAAGGGGTGGGACAGGGGTTCGAGCAGTACTTC. This encodes CASSQGVGQGFEQYF.

This clonotype was seen at least ten times. The chain has TRBV4-1 and TRBJ2-3, with D perhaps assigned TRBD1 or TRBD2 (6 bases each). Trimming removed 0 bases at V and 1 base at J, with 11 bases between. Germline V gene lookup returns CDR1 MGHRA and CDR2 YSYEKL. The CDR3 runs to 16 residues. CDR3 nucleotide sequence: TGCGCCAGCAGCCAAGATGCCGGGGGCGGCACAGATACGCAGTATTTT. Its translation: CASSQDAGGGTDTQYF.

This clonotype was observed many times. The J gene is TRBJ2-1, the V gene TRBV29-1, with TRBD2 identical over 13 bases. V shed 4 bases, J shed 0 bases, and the junction held 6 bases outside the gene matches. Germline CDR1 SQVTM, CDR2 ANQGSEA. The CDR3 is made up of 17 amino acids. CDR3 in amino acids: CSVVTSGRSSSYNEQFF. The CDR3 region has the DNA TGCAGCGTTGTGACTAGCGGGAGGTCGAGCTCCTACAATGAGCAGTTCTTC.

The CDR3 loop is CASSWEGEQYF. CDR3 coding DNA: TGCGCCAGCAGCTGGGAGGGAGAGCAGTACTTC. The V and J genes are TRBV5-1 and TRBJ2-5; 7 bases match TRBD2. The germline CDR1 and CDR2 sequences are SGHRS and YFSETQ. V shed 3 bases, J shed 11 bases, and the junction held 4 bases outside the gene matches. This CDR3 contains 11 residues.

This clonotype was seen at least ten times. V is TRBV28 and J is TRBJ1-6, with TRBD1 matching 9 bases. The germline V gene encodes CDR1 MDHEN and CDR2 SYDVKM. The length of the CDR3 is 15 residues. The V gene end was trimmed by 3 bases and the J gene end by 11 bases; junction bases not matched to a gene: 8. The CDR3 protein is CASSFDMGQGPPLHF. The CDR3 DNA reads as TGTGCCAGCAGTTTTGACATGGGACAGGGCCCACCCCTCCACTTT.

This clonotype was seen more than once but under ten times. An end of the junction differs from the germline gene, which may be a read error. This chain joins TRBV6-2 or TRBV6-3 and TRBJ2-1; TRBD2 might be the D (6 bases). Germline V CDR1 and CDR2: MNHEY, SVGEGT. This CDR3 is 15 amino acids long. In DNA form, the CDR3 reads TGTGCCAGCAGTTTCTATGCTAGCGTTTACAATGAGCGGTTCTTC. Translated, it gives CASSFYASVYNERFF.

The table lists this clonotype with a few counts. The rearrangement joins TRBV20-1 to TRBJ1-5, with 9 bases fitting TRBD1. V shed 3 bases and J 5 bases; nucleotides not matched to a gene: 11. Germline values: CDR1 DFQATT, CDR2 SNEGSKA (reference sequence). This CDR3 spans 16 amino acids. Written as DNA, the CDR3 is TGCAGTGCTAGTAAAATCGACAGGGGGGACGATCAGCCCCAGCATTTT. The encoded protein is CSASKIDRGDDQPQHF.

The V call is TRBV30, the J call TRBJ1-1; D unresolved. CDR1 is GTSNPN and CDR2 is SVGIG in the germline V gene (reference sequence). The V gene lost 4 bases and the J gene lost 1 base, with 10 bases spanning the gap. The CDR3 is 13 residues long. CDR3 nucleotides: TGTGCCTGGAACCTGAGACAGAACACTGAAGCTTTCTTT. Encoded protein: CAWNLRQNTEAFF.

This clonotype appeared a few times. The J gene is TRBJ2-3, the V gene TRBV2, with D hard to call. The length of the CDR3 is 14 residues. The V and J ends lost 11 bases and 0 bases respectively, with 15 bases between them. Per germline, CDR1 SNHLY and CDR2 FYNNEI. The CDR3 region is CASQISTSTDTQYF. The CDR3 DNA is TGTGCCTCACAGATTTCGACTAGCACAGATACGCAGTATTTT.

The chain combines TRBV14 with TRBJ2-7; D unresolved. There are 14 residues in the CDR3. Germline V gene sequence: CDR1 SGHDN, CDR2 FVKESK. Between the trimmed V and J ends, which lost 0 bases and 0 bases, there was a span of 6 bases. CDR3 bases: TGTGCCAGCAGCCAAGAAGAGAGCTCCTACGAGCAGTACTTC. This gives the protein CASSQEESSYEQYF.

The J gene is TRBJ1-2, the V gene TRBV20-1; D possibly corresponds to TRBD1 (5 bases). The CDR3 is made up of 12 amino acids. Per germline, CDR1 DFQATT and CDR2 SNEGSKA (reference sequence). V lost 5 bases and J lost 2, with 9 bases in between. The CDR3 sequence is CSALTDNYGYTF. CDR3 sequence (DNA): TGCAGTGCTTTGACAGACAACTATGGCTACACCTTC.

The V and J genes are TRBV10-3 and TRBJ2-3, with 7 bases fitting TRBD2. Germline CDR1 ENHRY, CDR2 SYGVKD. V was pared by 4 bases and J by 2 bases, with 3 bases of the junction left unmatched. This CDR3 contains 14 residues. The CDR3 DNA sequence: TGTGCCATCAGTGCCGGGGGGTCCACAGATACGCAGTATTTT. This sequence encodes CAISAGGSTDTQYF.

The gene calls are TRBV3-1 and TRBJ1-5; D is unresolved. Trimming removed 1 base from V and 7 bases from J, with 8 bases in between. Germline V gene data show CDR1 as LGHDT and CDR2 as YNNKEL (reference sequence). CDR3 length: 13 amino acids. CDR3 in amino acids: CASSQGERQPQHF. In DNA form, the CDR3 reads TGTGCCAGCAGCCAAGGAGAGCGCCAGCCCCAGCATTTT.

The CDR3 nucleotides read TGCAGTGCTAGAGCGGGACAGGGGTTGGCGGGTAGCTCCTACAATGAGCAGTTCTTC. This encodes CSARAGQGLAGSSYNEQFF. This sequence joins TRBV20-1 and TRBJ2-1; 10 nucleotides align to TRBD1. The CDR3 runs to 19 residues. Germline CDR1 is DFQATT and CDR2 is SNEGSKA (reference sequence). The trim removed 1 base at V and 0 bases at J, leaving 12 bases unmatched.

The sample holds a few counts of this clonotype. The chain recombines TRBV28 with TRBJ2-3, with D hard to call. This CDR3 comprises 11 residues. V was trimmed by 5 bases and J by 5 bases, leaving 5 bases between them. Germline CDR1 is MDHEN and CDR2 is SYDVKM. The CDR3 nucleotides read TGTGCCAGCAGTAAGGTAGATACGCAGTATTTT. It yields the protein CASSKVDTQYF.

This clonotype has a handful of counts. This chain uses TRBV28 with TRBJ1-1; unclear D gene. The germline CDR1 and CDR2 sequences are MDHEN and SYDVKM. The germline V and J ends were trimmed by 1 base and 2 bases, with 5 bases remaining between them. The CDR3 runs to 13 residues. In nucleotides, the CDR3 is TGTGCCAGCAGTTTATCATTCAACACTGAAGCTTTCTTT. Translation: CASSLSFNTEAFF.